What follows are 31 T cell receptor beta chains derived from one specimen sequenced in a study of cytomegalovirus exposure and HLA in healthy donors. PCR amplification relied on 60 Vbeta primers (plus 13 Jbeta primers). Produced via immunoSEQ multiplex PCR; TCRdb's table is partial and in-frame only. The data show approximately 100,000 clones, with about 79% seen just once and 2% to 2.5% held by the top ten. Source material: PBMCs. These receptors originate from a human donor in good health.

This clone appeared a single time. The chain combines TRBV11-2 with TRBJ2-7; weak D call: TRBD2 (6 bases). Germline CDR1 SGHAT, CDR2 FQNNGV. The CDR3 spans 17 residues. V dropped 2 bases and J dropped 0 bases, with 17 bases sitting between them. The CDR3 DNA sequence: TGTGCCAGCAGCTTACTCCCCCCCGGGGGTAACTCCTACGAGCAGTACTTC. Translated: CASSLLPPGGNSYEQYF.

The V call is TRBV19, the J call TRBJ2-1; 12 nucleotides line up with TRBD2. The CDR3 covers 16 residues. Germline V CDR1 and CDR2: LNHDA, SQIVND (reference sequence). V trimming: 5 bases; J trimming: 8 bases; junction bases outside the gene matches: 10. The CDR3 loop is CASSPSASGGAYEQFF. CDR3 nucleotides: TGTGCCAGTAGTCCCTCTGCTAGCGGGGGGGCCTATGAGCAGTTCTTC.

The rearrangement uses TRBV6-5 and TRBJ2-7; D may be TRBD2 (5 bases). The germline V and J ends were trimmed by 5 bases and 5 bases, with 16 bases remaining between them. This CDR3 spans 14 amino acids. The germline gives CDR1 MNHEY, CDR2 SVGAGI. CDR3 in DNA: TGTGCCAGCAGTCCGGAACTAGAGGCCCACGAGCAGTACTTC. Protein: CASSPELEAHEQYF.

V gene TRBV2 combines with J gene TRBJ1-2, with D maybe TRBD1 (6 bases). Germline V CDR1 and CDR2: SNHLY, FYNNEI. CDR3 size: 13 residues. V lost 6 bases and J lost 4, with 12 bases in between. In DNA form, the CDR3 reads TGTGCCAGCAGCCGGGACATATCCTATGGCTACACCTTC. Translation gives CASSRDISYGYTF.

The gene calls are TRBV18 and TRBJ2-6; 8 nucleotides match TRBD1. Unmatched junction bases numbered 7, after V lost 3 bases and J lost 0 bases. CDR3 length: 18 residues. Germline V gene lookup returns CDR1 KGHSH and CDR2 LQKENI. Here the CDR3 DNA reads TGTGCCAGCTCACCCGGGACAGGCGTAATCTCTGGGGCCAACGTCCTGACTTTC. Translating gives CASSPGTGVISGANVLTF.

The rearrangement joins TRBV28 to TRBJ2-5, with TRBD1 identical over 10 bases. Losses at the gene ends were 6 bases for V and 3 bases for J; bases not matched to a gene: 10. The germline V gene has CDR1 MDHEN and CDR2 SYDVKM. The CDR3 is 16 residues long. The chain's CDR3 is CASSTTGGFLKETQYF. Here the CDR3 DNA reads TGTGCCAGCAGCACGACAGGGGGCTTTTTAAAAGAGACCCAGTACTTC.

The chain has TRBV10-3 and TRBJ1-1; D not resolved. The CDR3 spans 14 residues. CDR1 is ENHRY, CDR2 SYGVKD, per germline. Trimming cost V 6 bases and J 4 bases, with 15 bases left between them. This CDR3 is CAISPDSSGTEAFF. The CDR3 coding sequence is TGTGCCATCAGCCCTGACTCTAGTGGCACTGAAGCTTTCTTT.

V and J are TRBV18 and TRBJ2-1; the D gene is possibly TRBD1 (5 bases). The CDR3 loop spans 14 amino acids. V gave up 3 bases and J gave up 4 bases, with 10 bases separating them. Germline values: CDR1 KGHSH, CDR2 LQKENI. CDR3 bases: TGTGCCAGCTCACCCCGGACACAGTACAATGAGCAGTTCTTC. This codes for CASSPRTQYNEQFF.

V is TRBV2 and J is TRBJ2-7, with TRBD1 as a possible D gene (6 bases). V dropped 4 bases and J dropped 2 bases, with 21 bases sitting between them. The CDR3 is made up of 17 amino acids. CDR1 SNHLY and CDR2 FYNNEI come from the germline V gene. The CDR3 DNA reads TGTGCCAGCAGTGCTAGGGCCGGGACACTAGATCCCTACGAGCAGTACTTC. This gives the protein CASSARAGTLDPYEQYF.

The genes are TRBV29-1 and TRBJ1-2; possible D gene TRBD1, 6 bases. V was trimmed by 6 bases and J by 0 bases, leaving 17 bases between them. CDR1 and CDR2 (germline): SQVTM, ANQGSEA. The CDR3 has 15 residues. The CDR3 loop reads CSVPARDNTNYGYTF. The DNA of the CDR3 is TGCAGCGTGCCCGCCCGGGACAATACTAACTATGGCTACACCTTC.

The V and J genes are TRBV5-1 and TRBJ1-2; TRBD1 agrees at 7 bases. CDR3 size: 14 residues. V lost 4 bases to trimming and J lost 2 bases; unmatched junction nucleotides: 5. Per germline, CDR1 SGHRS and CDR2 YFSETQ. The CDR3, as DNA: TGCGCCAGCAGCCGGGGACAGCCCAACTATGGCTACACCTTC. This gives the protein CASSRGQPNYGYTF.

A word on this clone: The junction differs from germline at one of its ends, possibly a read error. The chain carries TRBV7-7 and TRBJ2-2; the match to TRBD2 covers 11 bases. CDR3 length: 16 residues. Germline V CDR1 and CDR2: SSHAT, FNYEAQ (reference sequence). The CDR3 is CASSATSGGYTGELFF. In DNA form, the CDR3 reads TGTGCTAGCAGCGCTACTAGCGGGGGATACACCGGGGAGCTGTTTTTT.

The chain has TRBV30 and TRBJ1-5; 9 nucleotides match TRBD1. Unmatched junction bases numbered 5, after V lost 5 bases and J lost 6 bases. This CDR3 comprises 13 residues. Germline CDR1 is GTSNPN and CDR2 is SVGIG (reference sequence). CDR3 amino acids: CAWQTGGGQPQHF. The CDR3 nucleotides read TGTGCCTGGCAAACAGGGGGCGGTCAGCCCCAGCATTTT.

This chain connects TRBV6-6 to TRBJ1-5; D is unclear. This CDR3 region has 14 residues. Germline assignment: CDR1 MNHNY and CDR2 SVGAGI (reference sequence). Trimming pared 2 bases from V and 6 bases from J, leaving 11 bases between. CDR3 in DNA: TGTGCCAGCAGTTACGCGTCCTCTGTTCAGCCCCAGCATTTT. It codes for CASSYASSVQPQHF.

The chain is built from TRBV5-4 and TRBJ2-3; possible D gene TRBD1, 6 bases. Trimming shortened V by 1 base and J by 1 base, and 7 bases separated the two germline ends. Germline loops: CDR1 SGHNT, CDR2 YYREEE (reference sequence). CDR3 length: 14 amino acids. The CDR3 DNA sequence: TGTGCCAGCAGCTTGCGACAGGGCACAGATACGCAGTATTTT. Its protein product is CASSLRQGTDTQYF.

This clone turned up a few times. The V and J genes are TRBV5-6 and TRBJ2-7; D is perhaps TRBD1 (6 bases). CDR1 is SGHDT and CDR2 is YYEEEE in the germline V gene. V was shortened by 1 base and J by 0 bases, with 11 bases between the two germline ends. This CDR3 has 15 residues. CDR3 in amino acids: CASSLLGAYSYEQYF. The CDR3 nucleotides read TGTGCCAGCAGCTTGTTGGGGGCCTACTCCTACGAGCAGTACTTC.

There are a few counts of this clone. This chain links TRBV7-2 with TRBJ2-7; TRBD2 matches 12 bases. Germline V CDR1 and CDR2: SGHTA, FQGNSA. The CDR3 extends over 15 amino acids. Germline trimming cut 5 bases from V and 2 bases from J; bases unmatched to any gene: 4. CDR3 sequence reads: CASSPTSGGTYEQYF. Here the CDR3 DNA reads TGTGCCAGCAGCCCGACTAGCGGGGGAACCTACGAGCAGTACTTC. Using reference TRBV7-2 and TRBJ2-7 for the parts outside the CDR3, the full variable domain is GAGVSQSPSNKVTEKGKDVELRCDPISGHTALYWYRQSLGQGLEFLIYFQGNSAPDKSGLPSDRFSAERTGGSVSTLTIQRTQQEDSAVYLCASSPTSGGTYEQYFGPGTRLTVT.

V gene TRBV2 combines with J gene TRBJ1-2; D gene uncertain. Germline CDR1 SNHLY, CDR2 FYNNEI. The CDR3 is 15 amino acids. V was cut by 8 bases and J by 5 bases, with 21 bases left in between. CDR3: CASRGRLVLLYGYTF. In DNA, the CDR3 is TGTGCCAGCCGGGGAAGGCTTGTACTACTATATGGCTACACCTTC.

This chain links TRBV9 with TRBJ2-7; 9 positions match TRBD2. There are 15 residues in the CDR3. The V gene end was trimmed by 0 bases and the J gene end by 1 base; junction bases not matched to a gene: 2. Germline V gives CDR1 SGDLS, CDR2 YYNGEE. The CDR3 loop reads CASSVEAGGSYEQYF. The CDR3 DNA reads TGTGCCAGCAGCGTAGAAGCGGGGGGTTCCTACGAGCAGTACTTC.

The chain carries TRBV2 and TRBJ1-5; TRBD1 aligns across 10 bases. Germline trimming cut 6 bases from V and 7 bases from J; bases unmatched to any gene: 9. The CDR3 has 15 residues. Looked up from germline, CDR1 is SNHLY and CDR2 is FYNNEI. Here the CDR3 DNA reads TGTGCCAGCAGCGCGACAGGGGGCGCGGGGCAGCCCCAGCATTTT. Its translation: CASSATGGAGQPQHF.

This chain links TRBV19 with TRBJ2-7, with D perhaps TRBD1 (5 bases). Per germline, CDR1 LNHDA and CDR2 SQIVND (reference sequence). Trimming shortened V by 3 bases and J by 5 bases, and 14 bases separated the two germline ends. The CDR3 extends over 14 amino acids. The CDR3 DNA follows: TGTGCCAGTAGTATCACAGGCCTTAGGAACGAGCAGTACTTC. Protein: CASSITGLRNEQYF.

A few counts support this clone. This chain connects TRBV19 to TRBJ2-3; D possibly corresponds to TRBD2 (6 bases). Deletions cut 8 bases from V and 4 bases from J, with 13 bases between. Looked up from germline, CDR1 is LNHDA and CDR2 is SQIVND (reference sequence). The CDR3 covers 13 residues. The CDR3 reads CASERGSADTQYF. The CDR3 nucleotides are TGTGCCAGTGAACGGGGGAGTGCAGATACGCAGTATTTT.

This chain uses TRBV7-9 with TRBJ2-7, with D unresolved. Trimming cost V 0 bases and J 2 bases, with 5 bases left between them. The CDR3 is 13 residues long. Per germline, CDR1 SEHNR and CDR2 FQNEAQ (reference sequence). Written as DNA, the CDR3 is TGTGCCAGCAGCTTAGCTAGCCCCTACGAGCAGTACTTC. This translates into CASSLASPYEQYF.

This chain uses TRBV7-2 with TRBJ2-1; TRBD2 matches 10 bases. CDR1 is SGHTA and CDR2 is FQGNSA in the germline V gene. Trimming took 2 bases from V and 8 from J; bases not matched to a gene: 12. The CDR3 totals 17 residues. CDR3 in DNA: TGTGCCAGCAGCTTACAAGGGGCTAGCGGGGGCGGGTATGAGCAGTTCTTC. It encodes CASSLQGASGGGYEQFF.

This clone was recorded once. This chain links TRBV28 with TRBJ2-7; 9 nucleotides agree with TRBD2. Germline V gene lookup returns CDR1 MDHEN and CDR2 SYDVKM. The CDR3 is 14 amino acids. V lost 9 bases to trimming and J lost 5 bases; unmatched junction nucleotides: 11. CDR3 nucleotide sequence: TGTGCCAGTACCCCGGCGCTAGCGGGACACGAGCAGTACTTC. Amino acids: CASTPALAGHEQYF.

V usage is TRBV15 and J usage is TRBJ1-2; no reliable D call. CDR1 is LNHNV, CDR2 YYDKDF, per germline (reference sequence). CDR3 length: 14 residues. The V end lost 0 bases, the J end lost 8 bases, and 13 bases lay between the germline ends. Here the CDR3 DNA reads TGTGCCACCAGCAGAGATTTTCGAGGGCCCGGCTACACCTTC. Translating it yields CATSRDFRGPGYTF.

The chain combines TRBV7-2 with TRBJ2-5; a possible D gene is TRBD2 (5 bases). CDR3 length: 16 amino acids. CDR1 is SGHTA, CDR2 FQGNSA, per germline. Trimming pared 1 base from V and 5 bases from J, leaving 17 bases between. CDR3 in DNA: TGTGCCAGCAGCTTAGGTAGCACTAGAGGGCAGGAGACCCAGTACTTC. Protein: CASSLGSTRGQETQYF.

The chain couples TRBV6-1 to TRBJ2-1; D not resolved. CDR3 length: 14 residues. V shed 5 bases and J shed 4 bases, with 12 bases lying between them. The germline CDR1 and CDR2 sequences are MNHNS and SASEGT. For the CDR3, the DNA is TGTGCCAGCAGTACCCACCACGGGTACAATGAGCAGTTCTTC. Amino acid sequence: CASSTHHGYNEQFF.

The chain employs TRBV10-3 and TRBJ2-7; 7 nucleotides line up with TRBD2. CDR3 length: 14 amino acids. With 7 bases clipped from V and 0 bases from J, the junction kept 6 bases outside the gene matches. The germline CDR1 and CDR2 sequences are ENHRY and SYGVKD. CDR3: CAIKSGGSSYEQYF. The CDR3 DNA is TGTGCCATCAAGTCAGGCGGGAGCTCCTACGAGCAGTACTTC.

The chain couples TRBV5-1 to TRBJ2-7, with 9 bases fitting TRBD1. The CDR3 spans 14 residues. Germline V lookup: CDR1 SGHRS, CDR2 YFSETQ. Trimming cost V 0 bases and J 3 bases; bases outside gene matches: 1. The CDR3 spells CASSLGGQGYEQYF. CDR3 nucleotides: TGCGCCAGCAGCTTGGGGGGACAGGGCTACGAGCAGTACTTC.

The CDR3 nucleotides read TGCGCCAGCAGACCGCGGGACCTTTCGACTGGAAACACCATATATTTT. Protein product: CASRPRDLSTGNTIYF. The V and J genes are TRBV5-1 and TRBJ1-3, with D possibly matching TRBD1 (5 bases). Trimming left V 5 bases short and J 2 bases short, with 17 bases between. CDR1 is SGHRS and CDR2 is YFSETQ in the germline V gene. The CDR3 is 16 amino acids.